The T cell receptor (beta chain) described here comes from a study of shared clonotypes between healthy human individuals. Study conclusions and caveats: Lower generation probabilities were found for non-shared clonotypes than for those shared by all four donors. On the whole, naive subsets had larger estimated richness than memory subsets had. Sharing across four donors was highest in naive CD4 (roughly 5%) and lowest in memory CD8 (0.4%).

Here immunoSEQ multiplex PCR was the method, and the copy in TCRdb shows in-frame clones only, minus some. Of more than 500,000 clones listed, 85% to 95% were seen once; the top ten hold approximately 0.11%. In its sample, this clone was seen a few times. Its antigen is unidentified. CDR1 and CDR2 from the germline V gene are SGHDN and FVKESK. There are 14 residues in the CDR3. The V segment lost 2 bases and the J segment 8 bases; nucleotides outside the gene matches: 5. Naive CD8 populations comprised CD45RO-negative cells positively selected for CCR7, excluding terminally differentiated effector memory CD45RA+ cells. Every donor, a Caucasian adult, lived in Nashville, Tennessee.

The V gene is TRBV14, the J gene TRBJ1-2, with 10 bases that match TRBD1. This clonotype was sampled from a woman between 25 and 40 years old in good health. The material sequenced was naive CD8+ T cells sorted from blood. Written as DNA, the CDR3 is TGTGCCAGCAGCCAACCCGGGACAGGGGAGGGCTACACCTTC. Its protein product is CASSQPGTGEGYTF.